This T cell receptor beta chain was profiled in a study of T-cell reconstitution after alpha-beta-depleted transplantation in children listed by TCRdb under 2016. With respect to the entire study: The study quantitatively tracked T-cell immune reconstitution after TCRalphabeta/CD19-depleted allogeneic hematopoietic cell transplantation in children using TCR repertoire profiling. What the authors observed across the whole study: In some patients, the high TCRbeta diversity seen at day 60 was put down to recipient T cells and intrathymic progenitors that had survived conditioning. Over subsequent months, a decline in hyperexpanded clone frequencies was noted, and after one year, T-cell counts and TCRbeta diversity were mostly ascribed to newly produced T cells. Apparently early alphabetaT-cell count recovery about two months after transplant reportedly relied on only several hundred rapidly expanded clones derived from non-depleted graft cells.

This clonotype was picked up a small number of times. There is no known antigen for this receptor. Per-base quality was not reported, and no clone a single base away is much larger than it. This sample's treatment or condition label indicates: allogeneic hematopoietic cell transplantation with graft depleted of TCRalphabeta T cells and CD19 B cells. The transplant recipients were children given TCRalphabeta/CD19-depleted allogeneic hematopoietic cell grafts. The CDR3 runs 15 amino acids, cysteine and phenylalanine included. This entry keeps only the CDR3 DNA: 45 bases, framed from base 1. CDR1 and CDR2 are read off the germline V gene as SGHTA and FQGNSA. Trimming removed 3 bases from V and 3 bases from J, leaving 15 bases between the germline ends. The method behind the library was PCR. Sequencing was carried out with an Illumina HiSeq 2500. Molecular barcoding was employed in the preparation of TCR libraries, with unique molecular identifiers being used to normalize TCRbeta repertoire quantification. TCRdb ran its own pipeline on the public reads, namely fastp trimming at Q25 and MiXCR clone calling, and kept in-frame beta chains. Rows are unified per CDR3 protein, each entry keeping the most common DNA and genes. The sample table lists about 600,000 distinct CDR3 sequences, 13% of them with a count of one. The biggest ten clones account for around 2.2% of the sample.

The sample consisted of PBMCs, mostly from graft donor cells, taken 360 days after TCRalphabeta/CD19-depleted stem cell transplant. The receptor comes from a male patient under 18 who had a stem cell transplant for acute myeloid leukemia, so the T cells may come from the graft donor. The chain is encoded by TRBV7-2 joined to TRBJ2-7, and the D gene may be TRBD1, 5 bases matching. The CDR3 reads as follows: CASSFQGSTYYEQYF. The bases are TGTGCCAGCAGCTTTCAGGGTTCTACCTACTACGAGCAGTACTTC. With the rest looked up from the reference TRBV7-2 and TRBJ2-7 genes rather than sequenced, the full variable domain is GAGVSQSPSNKVTEKGKDVELRCDPISGHTALYWYRQSLGQGLEFLIYFQGNSAPDKSGLPSDRFSAERTGGSVSTLTIQRTQQEDSAVYLCASSFQGSTYYEQYFGPGTRLTVT.